Included here is one T cell receptor (beta chain) sequence, with context. Looked up from germline, CDR1 is SGHDT and CDR2 is YYEEEE. J gave up 4 bases and V 4 bases, and 5 bases lay outside the gene matches. The CDR3 spans 15 residues. Here immunoSEQ multiplex PCR was the method, and the copy in TCRdb shows in-frame clones only, minus some. The repertoire consists of approximately 240,000 clones, with around 85% occurring once and the leading ten covering under 4.5%. The data stem from a study of blood T cell repertoires in COVID-19. This chain joins TRBV5-6 and TRBJ1-4; 9 bases map to TRBD1. The clonotype originates from a woman aged 40 to 49 with active or convalescent COVID-19. The sequenced material came from peripheral blood. The CDR3 nucleotides are TGTGCCAGCAGCCTTCAGGGACAGGGTAATGAAAAACTGTTTTTT. Amino acid sequence: CASSLQGQGNEKLFF.